This T cell receptor (beta chain) comes out of a study of shared T cell receptors in the human thymus. CDR3 length: 15 amino acids. The germline V gene encodes CDR1 MDHEN and CDR2 SYDVKM. Losses at the gene ends were 3 bases for V and 0 bases for J; bases not matched to a gene: 2. Assay: immunoSEQ multiplex PCR; the TCRdb copy retains only in-frame clones and omits some. The sample yields 550,000 to 800,000 clones, approximately 85% seen once. This same sample was also taken into another study, of human thymus T cells. According to that study: Thymic and blood repertoires appeared to carry a bias in their V and J gene usage.

The chain couples TRBV28 to TRBJ2-1; 7 bases agree with TRBD2. Source material: thymocytes. This receptor was identified in a girl under two years old with a congenital heart defect. CDR3 in amino acids: CASSLGGGSYNEQFF. DNA of the CDR3: TGTGCCAGCAGTTTGGGGGGGGGCTCCTACAATGAGCAGTTCTTC.